The 20 T cell receptor beta chains below all came from one sample that was sequenced in a study of blood T cell repertoires in COVID-19. Some clones are missing from TCRdb's copy, which holds only in-frame ones; the method was immunoSEQ multiplex PCR. The data show about 190,000 clones, 84% seen once. What was sequenced was peripheral blood. These receptors all come from a woman in her seventies with active or convalescent COVID-19.

The genes are TRBV4-1 and TRBJ2-1; 11 nucleotides match TRBD2. The length of the CDR3 is 17 residues. Germline trimming cut 4 bases from V and 7 bases from J; bases unmatched to any gene: 12. Germline V gene lookup returns CDR1 MGHRA and CDR2 YSYEKL. CDR3: CASSRDNAASGRNEQFF. Written as DNA, the CDR3 is TGCGCCAGCAGCCGAGACAATGCGGCTAGCGGGAGGAATGAGCAGTTCTTC.

V gene TRBV20-1 combines with J gene TRBJ2-5; D is undetermined. Germline CDR1 reads DFQATT; CDR2 reads SNEGSKA (reference sequence). Trimming took 3 bases from V and 2 from J, leaving 4 bases between them. This CDR3 has 11 residues. CDR3 sequence reads: CSAREQETQYF. DNA for the CDR3: TGCAGTGCTAGGGAGCAAGAGACCCAGTACTTC.

This clone showed up just a few times. The chain couples TRBV6-1 to TRBJ2-3, with D perhaps matching TRBD2 (5 bases). The CDR3 totals 16 residues. The germline V gene has CDR1 MNHNS and CDR2 SASEGT. V was clipped by 5 bases and J by 3 bases, with 18 bases between them. CDR3 nucleotide sequence: TGTGCCAGCAGTAAAGGTCTTTTGGCGGGTACAGATACGCAGTATTTT. Its translation is CASSKGLLAGTDTQYF.

This clone was observed a single time. This sequence joins TRBV2 and TRBJ2-4; 7 nucleotides align to TRBD1. From germline, CDR1 is SNHLY and CDR2 FYNNEI. V lost 4 bases and J lost 5; bases outside the gene matches: 5. This CDR3 spans 14 amino acids. The CDR3 loop is CASSATGVQNIQYF. The CDR3 region has the DNA TGTGCCAGCAGTGCTACAGGGGTGCAAAACATTCAGTACTTC.

The V gene is TRBV6-5, the J gene TRBJ2-7, with TRBD2 as a possible D gene (5 bases). Trimming cost V 4 bases and J 2 bases, with 12 bases left between them. This CDR3 is built from 14 residues. The germline V gene has CDR1 MNHEY and CDR2 SVGAGI. Written as DNA, the CDR3 is TGTGCCAGCAGTTTCCGGGGTTTCCCCTACGAGCAGTACTTC. Translation: CASSFRGFPYEQYF.

To note about this clone: The junction differs from germline at one of its ends, possibly a read error. The chain carries TRBV7-7 and TRBJ2-5; TRBD1 matches 7 bases. Per germline, CDR1 SSHAT and CDR2 FNYEAQ (reference sequence). The CDR3 totals 13 residues. CDR3 bases: TGTGCTAGCAGCCCGGGACAGCAAGAGACCCAGTACTTC. Its translation is CASSPGQQETQYF.

The chain links TRBV5-4 to TRBJ2-5, with 9 bases that match TRBD2. V was clipped by 5 bases and J by 7 bases; unmatched bases: 9. The length of the CDR3 is 14 residues. Germline V gives CDR1 SGHNT, CDR2 YYREEE (reference sequence). The CDR3 spells CASRAGGGGGTQYF. DNA of the CDR3: TGTGCCAGCAGGGCGGGAGGGGGCGGTGGGACCCAGTACTTC.

The V call is TRBV5-1, the J call TRBJ1-6, with a weak D call TRBD1 (5 bases). Germline V gene sequence: CDR1 SGHRS, CDR2 YFSETQ. This CDR3 has 16 residues. Trimming took 1 base from V and 10 from J, leaving 18 bases between them. This chain's CDR3 is CASSLQGSSVESPLHF. The CDR3 region has the DNA TGCGCCAGCAGCTTGCAGGGTTCATCGGTGGAGTCACCCCTCCACTTT.

This chain links TRBV18 with TRBJ2-7; tentative D call: TRBD2 (6 bases). This CDR3 has 13 residues. CDR1 and CDR2 from the germline V gene are KGHSH and LQKENI. V was cut by 1 base and J by 9 bases, with 13 bases left in between. In nucleotides, the CDR3 is TGTGCCAGCTCACCACTGGAGGGGATGGGGCAGTACTTC. It translates to CASSPLEGMGQYF. The variable domain in full, completed from reference TRBV18 and TRBJ2-7, reads NAGVMQNPRHLVRRRGQEARLRCSPMKGHSHVYWYRQLPEEGLKFMVYLQKENIIDESGMPKERFSAEFPKEGPSILRIQQVVRGDSAAYFCASSPLEGMGQYFGPGTRLTVT.

The genes are TRBV5-1 and TRBJ2-7; 8 nucleotides match TRBD1. After removal of 1 base from V and 4 bases from J, the junction contained 13 bases not matched to a gene. The germline gives CDR1 SGHRS, CDR2 YFSETQ. The CDR3 totals 17 residues. The CDR3 loop reads CASSLSGGASPKYEQYF. The CDR3 coding sequence is TGCGCCAGCAGCTTGTCAGGGGGCGCATCCCCCAAGTACGAGCAGTACTTC. Together with reference TRBV5-1 and TRBJ2-7, the CDR3 gives the full variable domain: KAGVTQTPRYLIKTRGQQVTLSCSPISGHRSVSWYQQTPGQGLQFLFEYFSETQRNKGNFPGRFSGRQFSNSRSEMNVSTLELGDSALYLCASSLSGGASPKYEQYFGPGTRLTVT.

V gene TRBV3-1 (or the pseudogene TRBV3-2) combines with J gene TRBJ2-2; D is perhaps TRBD1 (7 bases). The CDR3 contains 19 residues. Germline V gives CDR1 LGHDT, CDR2 YNNKEL (reference sequence). With 1 base removed from V and 7 bases from J, the gap between germline ends came to 25 bases. CDR3 nucleotides: TGTGCCAGCAGCCAAGGACCGCTACCGGTGGAGGGGGCGATCGGGGAGCTGTTTTTT. Translated, it gives CASSQGPLPVEGAIGELFF.

This clone was seen once. This sequence joins TRBV5-6 and TRBJ2-5; 8 bases fit TRBD2. CDR1 SGHDT and CDR2 YYEEEE come from the germline V gene. J gave up 5 bases and V 3 bases, and 9 bases lay outside the gene matches. The CDR3 extends over 15 amino acids. In DNA form, the CDR3 reads TGTGCCAGCAGCTCTTTAGCGGGCGGGAGGGAGACCCAGTACTTC. It encodes CASSSLAGGRETQYF.

V is TRBV9 and J is TRBJ1-1; D is unresolved. The CDR3 spans 14 residues. Germline CDR1 SGDLS, CDR2 YYNGEE. V was clipped by 5 bases and J by 0 bases, with 11 bases between them. CDR3 DNA sequence: TGTGCCAGCAGTCGGACTACCATGAACACTGAAGCTTTCTTT. Translation gives CASSRTTMNTEAFF.

The chain combines TRBV7-9 with TRBJ2-2; a weak D match, TRBD2 (6 bases). Germline lookup yields CDR1 SEHNR and CDR2 FQNEAQ (reference sequence). The CDR3 totals 14 residues. V lost 3 bases, J lost 4 bases, and 9 bases lay in between. The chain's CDR3 is CASSLEGFTGELFF. The CDR3 region has the DNA TGTGCCAGCAGCTTGGAGGGGTTCACCGGGGAGCTGTTTTTT.

This clone was detected once. This chain uses TRBV5-1 with TRBJ2-3; TRBD1 aligns across 8 bases. This CDR3 comprises 15 residues. Germline CDR1 reads SGHRS; CDR2 reads YFSETQ. V lost 0 bases to trimming and J lost 6 bases; unmatched junction nucleotides: 6. This CDR3 reads CASSLEYQGADTQYF. CDR3 sequence (DNA): TGCGCCAGCAGCTTGGAGTATCAGGGGGCTGATACGCAGTATTTT.

This clone is a singleton in its sample. The chain joins TRBV19 to TRBJ1-1; D gene uncertain. The CDR3 is 13 residues long. Deletions cut 6 bases from V and 0 bases from J, with 8 bases between. Germline CDR1 is LNHDA and CDR2 is SQIVND (reference sequence). The CDR3 spells CASRGRVNTEAFF. DNA of the CDR3: TGTGCCAGTAGGGGTCGGGTGAACACTGAAGCTTTCTTT. Looking up the rest from reference TRBV19 and TRBJ1-1 gives the full variable domain: DGGITQSPKYLFRKEGQNVTLSCEQNLNHDAMYWYRQDPGQGLRLIYYSQIVNDFQKGDIAEGYSVSREKKESFPLTVTSAQKNPTAFYLCASRGRVNTEAFFGQGTRLTVV.

For the CDR3, the DNA is TGTGCCAGCAGCGCCGGGATGACCGGGGAGCTGTTTTTT. Its protein is CASSAGMTGELFF. V usage is TRBV6-6 and J usage is TRBJ2-2; TRBD2 might be the D (5 bases). This CDR3 contains 13 residues. Germline-derived CDR1 and CDR2 are MNHNY and SVGAGI (reference sequence). V was shortened by 6 bases and J by 5 bases, with 10 bases between the two germline ends.

This chain links TRBV14 with TRBJ1-2, with 8 bases identical to TRBD1. CDR1 and CDR2 from the germline V gene are SGHDN and FVKESK. This CDR3 has 14 amino acids. The V segment lost 4 bases and the J segment 4 bases; nucleotides outside the gene matches: 5. As DNA, the CDR3 is TGTGCCAGCAGCCCATGGACAGGGCCCTATGGCTACACCTTC. The encoded protein is CASSPWTGPYGYTF.

In its sample, this clone was seen a few times. The chain links TRBV7-9 to TRBJ2-2; D gene ambiguous. CDR1 is SEHNR, CDR2 FQNEAQ, per germline (reference sequence). The CDR3 spans 13 residues. Between the trimmed V and J ends, which lost 4 bases and 6 bases, there was a span of 9 bases. The CDR3 loop is CASSYVLAGELFF. The CDR3 DNA sequence: TGTGCCAGCAGCTACGTACTCGCCGGGGAGCTGTTTTTT.

To note about this clone: The same CDR3 also results from other DNA sequences found in this sample. The chain links TRBV6-5 to TRBJ1-4; the match to TRBD1 covers 10 bases. This CDR3 spans 14 amino acids. Germline assignment: CDR1 MNHEY and CDR2 SVGAGI. The trim removed 6 bases at V and 5 bases at J, leaving 3 bases unmatched. The CDR3 loop is CASRRTGGNEKLFF. In DNA, the CDR3 is TGTGCCAGCAGGCGGACAGGGGGGAATGAAAAACTGTTTTTT.